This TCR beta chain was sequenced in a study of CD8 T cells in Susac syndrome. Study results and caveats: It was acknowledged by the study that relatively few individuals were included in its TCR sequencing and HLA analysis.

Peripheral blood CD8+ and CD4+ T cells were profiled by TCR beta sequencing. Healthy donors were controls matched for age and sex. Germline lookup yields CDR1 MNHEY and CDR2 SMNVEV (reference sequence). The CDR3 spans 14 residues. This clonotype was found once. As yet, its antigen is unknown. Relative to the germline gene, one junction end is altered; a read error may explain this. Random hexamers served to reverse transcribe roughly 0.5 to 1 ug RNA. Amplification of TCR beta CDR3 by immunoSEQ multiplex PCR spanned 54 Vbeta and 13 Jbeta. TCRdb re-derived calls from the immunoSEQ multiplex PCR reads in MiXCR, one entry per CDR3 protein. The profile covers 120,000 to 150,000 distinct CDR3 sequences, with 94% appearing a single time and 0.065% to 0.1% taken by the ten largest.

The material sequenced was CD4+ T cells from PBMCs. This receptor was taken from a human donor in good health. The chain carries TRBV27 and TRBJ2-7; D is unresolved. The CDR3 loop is CASSLAVPPYEQYF. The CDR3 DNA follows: TGTGCCAGCAGTTTAGCGGTTCCTCCCTATGAGCAGTACTTC.